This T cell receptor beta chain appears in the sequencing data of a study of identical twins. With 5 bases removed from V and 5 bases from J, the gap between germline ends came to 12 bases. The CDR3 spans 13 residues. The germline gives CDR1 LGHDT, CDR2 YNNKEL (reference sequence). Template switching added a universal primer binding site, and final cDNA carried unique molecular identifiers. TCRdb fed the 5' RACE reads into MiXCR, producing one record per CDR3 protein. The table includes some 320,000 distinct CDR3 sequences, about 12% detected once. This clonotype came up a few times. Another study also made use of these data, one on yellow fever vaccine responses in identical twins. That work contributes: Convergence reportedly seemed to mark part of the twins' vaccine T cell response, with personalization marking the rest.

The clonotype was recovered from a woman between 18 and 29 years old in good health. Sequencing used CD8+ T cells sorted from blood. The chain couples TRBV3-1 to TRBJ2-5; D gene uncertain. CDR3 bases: TGTGCCAGCAGCTACCCGACTCGGGAGACCCAGTACTTC. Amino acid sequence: CASSYPTRETQYF.